This TCR beta chain stems from a study of T cells after yellow fever vaccination (dated by TCRdb to the late 2010s). Turning to the overall study: Libraries from fractions with low cell numbers were prepared with the SMART-Seq v4 Ultra Low Input RNA kit. Blood samples were taken at several timepoints before and after primary and secondary immunization, and bulk PBMC replicates and cell subsets were isolated. Two healthy male donors, one aged 18 to 30 and one aged 30 to 40 years, made up the cohort. To track T-cell clones before and after primary and booster YFV17D yellow fever vaccination, bulk TCR alpha and beta repertoires were sequenced longitudinally.

The label giving this sample's treatment or condition can be read as: live attenuated yellow fever vaccine strain. At each blood-draw timepoint, two biological replicates of bulk PBMCs were obtained. PBMCs were isolated from peripheral blood using a standard Ficoll-Paque protocol. TriZol was used to extract RNA from bulk PBMCs, from CD4 and CD8 fractions, and from dextramer-positive and dextramer-negative fractions. TCR cDNA was synthesized by 5'RACE template switching, which introduced a universal primer site and unique molecular identifiers. Priming of cDNA synthesis was performed from both the TCR alpha and TCR beta constant segments. Library amplification used two PCR steps, and the second PCR step added sample barcodes and sequencing adapters. Sequencing of libraries was performed on Illumina HiSeq 2500 (2x100 bp) or NovaSeq (2x150 bp). In the original analysis: Demultiplexing of reads and collapsing into UMI consensus sequences were performed with MIGEC, and V(D)J alignment was carried out with MiXCR. Vaccine-responding clonotypes were defined with edgeR using replicate PBMC samples, requiring FDR below 0.01 and a log2 fold change above 5 up to day 15. Each bulk clonotype was labeled CD4 or CD8 based on which sequenced repertoire, CD4 or CD8, contained the clonotype at higher abundance. TCRdb reworked the public reads: Q25 trimming with fastp, MiXCR clone assembly, productive beta chains retained. For every CDR3 protein sequence, its rows merge into one entry that carries the most common genes and DNA. It is TCRdb's table, rather than the study itself, that gives the V and J calls and clone size. The sample records some 550,000 distinct CDR3 sequences, 15% to 20% of which are singletons. In total, the top ten clones hold 13% to 15% of the sample.

A word on this clonotype: There is no known antigen for this receptor. The record has no base qualities; no much larger clone is one base away.

The study at large found these results: Most clones expanded after primary vaccination were re-detected after the booster (around 96% of CD4 and around 88% of CD8), suggesting broad memory maintenance. The study included only a couple of donors, which limits how far the findings can be generalized. A small share of clonotypes was detected in both CD4 and CD8 compartments, with the overlap likely arising from convergent recombination. Because abundant contaminating clonotypes from the bulk population could be contained in FACS-sorted repertoires, computational filtering was required. The secondary T-cell response was weaker than the primary response but faster, peaking on day 5 instead of day 15.

CDR1 is given as DFQATT and CDR2 as SNEGSKA, both from the germline V gene (reference sequence). The junction carries 12 bases between V and J, which are trimmed by 2 bases and 4 bases respectively. There are 13 amino acids in the CDR3, from cysteine to phenylalanine inclusive. Just the 39-base CDR3 DNA is kept, in frame starting at base 1. The receptor was derived from a man aged 30 to 39 who received the YFV17D yellow fever vaccine. The V and J genes are TRBV20-1 and TRBJ2-7; the D segment cannot be called with confidence. The sample was PBMCs, taken 15 days after the yellow fever booster vaccination. The DNA sequence reads TGCAGTGCTAGACGACCGGACGGGTACGAGCAGTACTTC. It encodes CSARRPDGYEQYF.